This passage covers 3 T cell receptor beta chains from one sample sequenced in a study of blood T cell repertoires in COVID-19. TCRdb's copy holds only in-frame clones and misses some; the assay was immunoSEQ multiplex PCR. The data hold fewer than 200,000 clones, with 82% observed a single time. The specimen was peripheral blood. These receptors were taken from a woman aged 60-75 years with COVID-19, enrolled during active disease.

The V gene is TRBV18, the J gene TRBJ1-1; 9 bases align to TRBD1. Trimming removed 2 bases from V and 7 bases from J; junction bases left unmatched: 2. Per the germline V gene, CDR1 is KGHSH and CDR2 is LQKENI. The CDR3 contains 13 residues. The CDR3 reads CASSPRTGDEAFF. The CDR3 DNA follows: TGTGCCAGCTCACCAAGGACAGGGGATGAAGCTTTCTTT.

The DNA of the CDR3 is TGTGCCAGTAGTTGGGGACACCAGAACACTGAAGCTTTCTTT. Translated, it gives CASSWGHQNTEAFF. The V and J genes are TRBV19 and TRBJ1-1, with D perhaps TRBD1 (6 bases). In germline, CDR1 is LNHDA, CDR2 SQIVND (reference sequence). The CDR3 extends over 14 amino acids. V was shortened by 5 bases and J by 1 base, with 11 bases between the two germline ends.

V and J are TRBV5-4 and TRBJ1-6; tentatively, D is TRBD1 (5 bases). The CDR3 contains 14 residues. V shed 2 bases and J shed 7 bases, with 10 bases lying between them. Germline CDR1 and CDR2: SGHNT and YYREEE (reference sequence). CDR3 coding DNA: TGTGCCAGCAGCTTAAGGTCAGGGAATTCACCCCTCCACTTT. It codes for CASSLRSGNSPLHF.